The 18 T cell receptor beta chains in this list originate from one sample, sequenced in a study of blood T cells in healthy people across ages (dated by TCRdb to the mid-2010s). The library was generated by 5' RACE. Sequencing instrument: Illumina HiSeq 2500. The second PCR ran for about 6 to 12 cycles and used a J-beta primer mix along with a sample-barcoded 5' primer. Using fastp at Q25 and MiXCR, TCRdb reprocessed the public reads and kept productive beta chains. Rows are combined by CDR3 protein, so each entry shows the most common genes and DNA. The sample profile shows 1.5 million to 2 million distinct CDR3 sequences; around 48% of them were found once. 2.1% of the sample rests with the top ten. The sample taken for sequencing was blood. These receptors originate from a middle-aged woman in good health.

The rearrangement uses TRBV25-1 and TRBJ2-7; tentatively, D is TRBD1 (5 bases). Germline V gene data show CDR1 as MGHDK and CDR2 as SYGVNS. The CDR3 is 14 residues long. Trimming removed 4 bases at V and 3 bases at J, with 13 bases between. The CDR3, as DNA: TGTGCCAGCAGTGCCTCCAGGGCCCGCTACGAGCAGTACTTC. Encoded protein: CASSASRARYEQYF.

This clonotype came up many times. The V call is TRBV27, the J call TRBJ2-3; possibly TRBD1 for D (6 bases). The V gene lost 9 bases and the J gene lost 0 bases, with 16 bases spanning the gap. Germline CDR1 and CDR2: MNHEY and SMNVEV (reference sequence). CDR3 size: 15 residues. This CDR3 is CASCNRVPSTDTQYF. Written as DNA, the CDR3 is TGTGCCAGTTGCAACAGGGTGCCGAGCACAGATACGCAGTATTTT.

This clonotype was picked up a small number of times. The chain recombines TRBV27 with TRBJ2-7; D possibly uses TRBD1 or TRBD2 (5 bases each). The germline CDR1 and CDR2 sequences are MNHEY and SMNVEV (reference sequence). There are 14 residues in the CDR3. Between the trimmed V and J ends, which lost 3 bases and 3 bases, there was a span of 12 bases. The DNA of the CDR3 is TGTGCCAGCAGTTTTCTTCGGGACGGCTACGAGCAGTACTTC. It encodes CASSFLRDGYEQYF.

The rearrangement links TRBV7-8 to TRBJ2-7, with TRBD1 matching 9 bases. In germline, CDR1 is SGHVS, CDR2 FQNEAQ. With 8 bases clipped from V and 5 bases from J, the junction kept 13 bases outside the gene matches. This CDR3 contains 15 residues. The CDR3 DNA follows: TGTGCCAGCGCAGAGGAGGGACAGGGTAACCACGAGCAGTACTTC. This translates into CASAEEGQGNHEQYF.

This rearrangement joins TRBV29-1 to TRBJ2-3; D gene unclear. Germline V gene data show CDR1 as SQVTM and CDR2 as ANQGSEA. V shed 6 bases and J shed 0 bases, with 13 bases lying between them. This CDR3 is 14 amino acids long. The CDR3 region is CSVSDRLSTDTQYF. CDR3 sequence (DNA): TGCAGCGTCTCAGATCGACTCAGCACAGATACGCAGTATTTT.

The chain uses TRBV7-2 and TRBJ2-1; D remains ambiguous. Germline loops: CDR1 SGHTA, CDR2 FQGNSA. V was shortened by 0 bases and J by 9 bases, with 15 bases between the two germline ends. This CDR3 has 15 amino acids. This chain's CDR3 is CASSLARSDRSEQFF. CDR3 in DNA: TGTGCCAGCAGCTTAGCGCGATCCGATCGGAGTGAGCAGTTCTTC.

This clonotype was counted a single time. The chain's CDR3 is CASSSVQTQYF. CDR3 coding DNA: TGTGCCAGCAGTAGCGTCCAGACCCAGTACTTC. The gene calls are TRBV6-5 and TRBJ2-7; D remains ambiguous. The J call could be wrong; TRBJ2-5 is a better fit for the DNA end. The CDR3 sequence is 11 residues long. CDR1 and CDR2 (germline): MNHEY, SVGAGI.

This clonotype was detected only a few times. The gene calls are TRBV7-2 and TRBJ1-5, with D unclear. Trimming left V 1 base short and J 3 bases short, with 10 bases between. This CDR3 has 15 residues. Germline assignment: CDR1 SGHTA and CDR2 FQGNSA. CDR3 loop: CASSLGRQVNQPQHF. The CDR3, as DNA: TGTGCCAGCAGCTTAGGTCGCCAGGTCAATCAGCCCCAGCATTTT.

V usage is TRBV6-1 and J usage is TRBJ1-5, with 7 bases identical to TRBD1. J lost 2 bases, V lost 6 bases, and 7 bases had no gene match. CDR1 is MNHNS, CDR2 SASEGT, per germline. The CDR3 length is 15 residues. CDR3 sequence: CASSTYGTGNQPQHF. The CDR3 nucleotides are TGTGCCAGCAGCACCTACGGGACAGGCAATCAGCCCCAGCATTTT.

Only one count was recorded for this clonotype. The chain links TRBV20-1 to TRBJ2-1; 15 positions agree with TRBD2. The CDR3 is made up of 19 amino acids. V dropped 4 bases and J dropped 6; count of bases not matched to a gene: 16. Germline V gives CDR1 DFQATT, CDR2 SNEGSKA (reference sequence). CDR3: CSATGLAGGLTRGGNEQFF. The CDR3, as DNA: TGCAGTGCTACGGGACTAGCGGGGGGCCTTACGAGAGGGGGCAATGAGCAGTTCTTC.

This clonotype was detected only a few times. The V and J genes are TRBV9 and TRBJ2-5; D perhaps matches TRBD1 (5 bases). The CDR3 contains 16 residues. With 0 bases removed from V and 4 bases from J, the gap between germline ends came to 16 bases. Germline CDR1 and CDR2: SGDLS and YYNGEE. This CDR3 reads CASSVGWEQVGETQYF. CDR3 coding DNA: TGTGCCAGCAGCGTAGGATGGGAACAGGTGGGAGAGACCCAGTACTTC.

The chain joins TRBV27 to TRBJ1-5; 11 bases line up with TRBD1. The V segment lost 6 bases and the J segment 8 bases; nucleotides outside the gene matches: 9. CDR3 length: 15 amino acids. Germline loops: CDR1 MNHEY, CDR2 SMNVEV (reference sequence). DNA of the CDR3: TGTGCCAGCAGCCCCCGGGACAGGGGGATGGAGCCCCAGCATTTT. Its protein is CASSPRDRGMEPQHF.

In its sample, this clonotype was seen a few times. The chain employs TRBV20-1 and TRBJ1-2; D might be TRBD1 (5 bases). Trimming left V 8 bases short and J 8 bases short, with 15 bases between. In germline, CDR1 is DFQATT, CDR2 SNEGSKA (reference sequence). This CDR3 comprises 11 residues. The chain's CDR3 is CSIGALGGYTF. The CDR3 DNA is TGCAGTATTGGGGCACTGGGGGGCTACACCTTC.

This clonotype was counted only a few times. V and J are TRBV5-1 and TRBJ2-1; D not resolved. CDR1 is SGHRS and CDR2 is YFSETQ in the germline V gene. This CDR3 has 12 residues. Trimming cost V 0 bases and J 7 bases, with 5 bases left between them. CDR3 in amino acids: CASSLDWNEQFF. In nucleotides, the CDR3 is TGCGCCAGCAGCTTGGATTGGAATGAGCAGTTCTTC.

The chain joins TRBV28 to TRBJ1-6; D remains ambiguous. Per germline, CDR1 MDHEN and CDR2 SYDVKM. The V and J ends lost 6 bases and 10 bases respectively, with 19 bases between them. CDR3 length: 15 residues. This CDR3 is CASSPPEGSRSPLHF. Here the CDR3 DNA reads TGTGCCAGCAGCCCCCCTGAGGGATCTAGGTCACCCCTCCACTTT.

This clonotype has a handful of counts. This chain joins TRBV29-1 and TRBJ2-7; a possible D gene is TRBD2 (7 bases). V was pared by 4 bases and J by 6 bases, with 19 bases between. Germline V CDR1 and CDR2: SQVTM, ANQGSEA. The CDR3 runs 14 residues. The CDR3 is CSVVAGASLLEQYF. CDR3 DNA: TGCAGCGTTGTCGCGGGGGCGAGCCTTCTCGAGCAGTACTTC.

The gene calls are TRBV9 and TRBJ2-1, with 7 nucleotides matching TRBD2. The CDR3 extends over 14 amino acids. The germline V gene encodes CDR1 SGDLS and CDR2 YYNGEE. V was clipped by 2 bases and J by 5 bases; unmatched bases: 4. The CDR3 DNA reads as TGTGCCAGCAGCGTCTGGGGGGGGGACAATGAGCAGTTCTTC. This gives the protein CASSVWGGDNEQFF.

CDR3 protein: CASSPGTGPDTQYF. CDR3 nucleotide sequence: TGTGCCAGCAGCCCCGGGACAGGGCCAGATACGCAGTATTTT. The rearrangement links TRBV7-2 to TRBJ2-3; 9 bases align to TRBD1. Germline CDR1 and CDR2: SGHTA and FQGNSA. The V and J ends lost 5 bases and 4 bases, in that order; junction bases with no gene match: 4. The CDR3 sequence is 14 residues long. Complete variable domain (other parts from reference TRBV7-2 and TRBJ2-3): GAGVSQSPSNKVTEKGKDVELRCDPISGHTALYWYRQSLGQGLEFLIYFQGNSAPDKSGLPSDRFSAERTGGSVSTLTIQRTQQEDSAVYLCASSPGTGPDTQYFGPGTRLTVL.